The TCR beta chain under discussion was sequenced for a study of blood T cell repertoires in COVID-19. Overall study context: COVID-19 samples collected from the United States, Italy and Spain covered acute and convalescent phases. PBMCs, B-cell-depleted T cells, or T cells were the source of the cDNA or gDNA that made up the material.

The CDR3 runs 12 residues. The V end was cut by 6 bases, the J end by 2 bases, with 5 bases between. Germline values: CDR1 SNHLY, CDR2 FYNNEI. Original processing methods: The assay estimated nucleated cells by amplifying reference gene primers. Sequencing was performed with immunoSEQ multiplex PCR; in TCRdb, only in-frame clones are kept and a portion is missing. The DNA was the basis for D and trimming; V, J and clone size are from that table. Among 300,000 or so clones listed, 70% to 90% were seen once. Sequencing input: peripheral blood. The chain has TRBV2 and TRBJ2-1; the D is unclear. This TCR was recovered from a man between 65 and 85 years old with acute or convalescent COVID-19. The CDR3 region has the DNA TGTGCCAGCAGGCTAGCCTACAATGAGCAGTTCTTC. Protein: CASRLAYNEQFF.